This T cell receptor beta chain was sequenced for a study of blood T cell repertoires in COVID-19. Study at large: Whether acute or convalescent, the COVID-19 samples came from the United States, Italy and Spain. The analysed material was cDNA or gDNA that came from T cells, B-cell-depleted T cells, or PBMCs.

Original processing notes: It was from reference gene primer amplification that nucleated cell counts were estimated. Libraries were prepared by immunoSEQ multiplex PCR; TCRdb keeps only in-frame clonotypes and omits some of them. The V and J calls and clone size are taken from that table; D and trimming were inferred from the DNA. The sample lists some 150,000 clones; about 85% were seen once. Trimming took 1 base from V and 2 from J; bases not matched to a gene: 7. The germline V gene encodes CDR1 MDHEN and CDR2 SYDVKM. The CDR3 sequence is 16 residues long. Seattle patient enrollment occurred during active infection, with longitudinal follow-up thereafter.

Sequenced: peripheral blood. This TCR was recovered from a man in his 60s with COVID-19, enrolled during active disease. This sequence joins TRBV28 and TRBJ2-7; 8 nucleotides agree with TRBD1. CDR3 coding DNA: TGTGCCAGCAGTTTATATGGAGGGACAGGAGCCTACGAGCAGTACTTC. Its protein is CASSLYGGTGAYEQYF.